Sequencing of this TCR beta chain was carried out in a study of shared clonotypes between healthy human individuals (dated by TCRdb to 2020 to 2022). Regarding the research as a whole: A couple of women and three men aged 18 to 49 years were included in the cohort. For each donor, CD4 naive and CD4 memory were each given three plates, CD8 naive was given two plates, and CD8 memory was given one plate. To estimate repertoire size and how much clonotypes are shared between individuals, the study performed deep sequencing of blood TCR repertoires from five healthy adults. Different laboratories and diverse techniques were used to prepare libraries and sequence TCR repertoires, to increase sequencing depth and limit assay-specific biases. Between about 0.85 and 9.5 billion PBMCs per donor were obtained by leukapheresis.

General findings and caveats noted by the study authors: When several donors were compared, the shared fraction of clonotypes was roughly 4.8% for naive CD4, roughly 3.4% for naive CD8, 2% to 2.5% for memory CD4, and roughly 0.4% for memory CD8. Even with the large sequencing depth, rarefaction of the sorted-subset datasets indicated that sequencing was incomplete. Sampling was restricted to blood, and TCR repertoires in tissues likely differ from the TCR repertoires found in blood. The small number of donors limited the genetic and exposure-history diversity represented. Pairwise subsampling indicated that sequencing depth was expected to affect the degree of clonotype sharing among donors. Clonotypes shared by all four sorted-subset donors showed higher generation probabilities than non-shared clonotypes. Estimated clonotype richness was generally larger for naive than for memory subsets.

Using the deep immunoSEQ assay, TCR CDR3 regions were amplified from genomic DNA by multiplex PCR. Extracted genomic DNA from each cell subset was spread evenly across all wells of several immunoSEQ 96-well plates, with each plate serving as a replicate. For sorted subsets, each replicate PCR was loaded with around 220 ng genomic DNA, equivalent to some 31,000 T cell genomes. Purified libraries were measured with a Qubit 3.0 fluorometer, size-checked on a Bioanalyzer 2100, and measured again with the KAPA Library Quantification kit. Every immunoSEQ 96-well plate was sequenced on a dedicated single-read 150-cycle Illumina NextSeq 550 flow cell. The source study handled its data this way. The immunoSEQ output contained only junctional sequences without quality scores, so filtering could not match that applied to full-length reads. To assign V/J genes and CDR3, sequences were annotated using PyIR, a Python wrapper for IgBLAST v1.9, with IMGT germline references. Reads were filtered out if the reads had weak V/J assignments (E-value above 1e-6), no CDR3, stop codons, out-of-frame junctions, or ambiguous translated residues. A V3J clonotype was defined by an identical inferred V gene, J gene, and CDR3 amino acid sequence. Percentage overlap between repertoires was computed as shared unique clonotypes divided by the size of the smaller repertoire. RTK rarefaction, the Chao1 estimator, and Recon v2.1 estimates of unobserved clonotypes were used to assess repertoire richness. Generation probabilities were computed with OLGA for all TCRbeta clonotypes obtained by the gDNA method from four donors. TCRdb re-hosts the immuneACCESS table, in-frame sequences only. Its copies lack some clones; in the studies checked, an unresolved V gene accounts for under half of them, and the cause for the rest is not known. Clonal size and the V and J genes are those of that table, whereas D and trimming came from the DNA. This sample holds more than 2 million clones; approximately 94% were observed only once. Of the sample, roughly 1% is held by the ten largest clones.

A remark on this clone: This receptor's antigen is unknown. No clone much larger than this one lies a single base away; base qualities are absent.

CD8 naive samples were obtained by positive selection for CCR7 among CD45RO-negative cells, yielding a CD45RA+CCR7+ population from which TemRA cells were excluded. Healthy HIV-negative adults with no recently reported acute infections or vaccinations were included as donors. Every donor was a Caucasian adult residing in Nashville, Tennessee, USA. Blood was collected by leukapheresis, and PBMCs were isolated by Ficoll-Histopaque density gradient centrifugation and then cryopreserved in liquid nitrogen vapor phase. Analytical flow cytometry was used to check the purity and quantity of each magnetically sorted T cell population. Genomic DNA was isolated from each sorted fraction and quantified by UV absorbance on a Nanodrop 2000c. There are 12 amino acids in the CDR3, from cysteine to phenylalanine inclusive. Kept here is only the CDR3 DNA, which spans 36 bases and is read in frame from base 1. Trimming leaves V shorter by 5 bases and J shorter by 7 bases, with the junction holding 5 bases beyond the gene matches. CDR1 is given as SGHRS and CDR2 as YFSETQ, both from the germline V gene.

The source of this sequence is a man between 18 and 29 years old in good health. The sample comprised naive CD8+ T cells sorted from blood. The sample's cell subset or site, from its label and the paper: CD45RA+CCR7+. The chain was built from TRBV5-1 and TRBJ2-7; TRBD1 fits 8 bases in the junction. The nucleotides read TGCGCCAGCAGGATGGACAGGGAGGAGCAGTACTTC. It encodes CASRMDREEQYF.